This T cell receptor beta chain was profiled in a study of T cells in localized non-small cell lung cancer. General study findings and limits: Heterogeneity within the tumor remains possible, as just one region underwent sequencing. Detection in adjacent lung was observed for a median approximately 53 of the top 100 tumor clones.

Per germline, CDR1 SGHAT and CDR2 FQNNGV. The CDR3 is 15 residues long. V dropped 5 bases and J dropped 0 bases, with 11 bases sitting between them. About this clone itself: Antigen specificity is unknown.

Clones were sequenced by immunoSEQ multiplex PCR, and TCRdb holds only the in-frame ones, with some missing. The sample records roughly 38,000 clones, around 83% being singletons. This chain uses TRBV11-2 with TRBJ1-5; D remains unclear. The source of this sequence is a woman aged 18-49 years with stage III lung adenocarcinoma. Material: peripheral blood, obtained before any cancer treatment. The CDR3: CASSLNAASNQPQHF. CDR3 bases: TGTGCCAGCAGCCTAAATGCGGCTAGCAATCAGCCCCAGCATTTT.